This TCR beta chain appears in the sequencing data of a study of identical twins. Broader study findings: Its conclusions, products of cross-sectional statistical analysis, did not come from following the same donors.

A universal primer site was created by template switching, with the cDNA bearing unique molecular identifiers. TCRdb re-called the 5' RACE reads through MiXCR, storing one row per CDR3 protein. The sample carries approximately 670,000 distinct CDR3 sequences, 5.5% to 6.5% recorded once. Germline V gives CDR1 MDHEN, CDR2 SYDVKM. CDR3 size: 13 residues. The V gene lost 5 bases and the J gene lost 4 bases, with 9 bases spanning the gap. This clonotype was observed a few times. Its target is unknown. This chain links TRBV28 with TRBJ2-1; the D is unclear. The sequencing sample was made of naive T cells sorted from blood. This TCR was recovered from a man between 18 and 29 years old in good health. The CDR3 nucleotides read TGTGCCAGCAGTGCTTCGGAGTACAATGAGCAGTTCTTC. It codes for CASSASEYNEQFF. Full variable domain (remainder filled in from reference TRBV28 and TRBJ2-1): DVKVTQSSRYLVKRTGEKVFLECVQDMDHENMFWYRQDPGLGLRLIYFSYDVKMKEKGDIPEGYSVSREKKERFSLILESASTNQTSMYLCASSASEYNEQFFGPGTRLTVL.